The TCR beta chain described here comes from a study of Graves' ophthalmopathy and Graves' hyperthyroidism. Study-wide findings and caveats: Blood contained most expanded thyroid clonotypes exceeding 0.001 frequency.

The germline CDR1 and CDR2 sequences are MNHEY and SMNVEV (reference sequence). With 0 bases removed from V and 3 bases from J, the gap between germline ends came to 6 bases. The CDR3 loop spans 13 amino acids. This clonotype was observed at least ten times. Its antigen is still unknown. Enrollment excluded any patients with other autoimmune diseases, uncontrolled infections, pregnancy or lactation. Serum thyroxine and TRAb, along with clinical symptoms, thyroid ultrasound and orbital computed tomography, were what diagnosis relied on. Investigators amplified TCR beta CDR3 regions from RNA transcripts. After a first-round RT-PCR with HTBI primers, a second-round multiplex PCR was run. One entry per CDR3 protein results from TCRdb running MiXCR on the multiplex PCR reads. The data contain hundreds of thousands of distinct CDR3 sequences, under 15% of them singletons.

The clonotype originates from a woman aged 25 to 39 with Graves' ophthalmopathy. The chain employs TRBV27 and TRBJ2-7; D is unresolved. The sample comprised blood. In nucleotides, the CDR3 is TGTGCCAGCAGTTTATCCAACAACTACGAGCAGTACTTC. Residues: CASSLSNNYEQYF.